One sample yielded the 27 T cell receptor beta chains listed below, sequenced in a study of graft-versus-host responses after intestinal transplantation. Generated by immunoSEQ multiplex PCR, the TCRdb table keeps only in-frame clones and is missing some. The table records 14,000 or so clones, roughly two fifths of them present only once. Irradiated, violet-dye-labeled stimulators (roughly 200,000) were plated alongside roughly 200,000 CFSE-labeled responders. The material sequenced was alloreactive CD8+ T cells from a mixed lymphocyte reaction culture, taken before intestinal transplant. Subset: CFSE-low proliferating T cells sorted from roughly 6-day pre-transplant mixed lymphocyte reaction (GvH or HvG direction). These TCRs come from a human patient who received an intestinal transplant.

This clone has just a few counts. The genes are TRBV5-4 and TRBJ1-1, with no clear D. Per germline, CDR1 SGHNT and CDR2 YYREEE (reference sequence). V was pared by 3 bases and J by 3 bases, with 15 bases between. There are 15 residues in the CDR3. CDR3 region: CASSYSGWWYTEAFF. The CDR3 DNA is TGTGCCAGCAGCTACTCAGGTTGGTGGTACACTGAAGCTTTCTTT.

The gene calls are TRBV27 and TRBJ2-1; D is uncertain. There are 14 residues in the CDR3. The V end lost 1 base, the J end lost 4 bases, and 8 bases lay between the germline ends. The germline CDR1 and CDR2 sequences are MNHEY and SMNVEV (reference sequence). The CDR3 sequence: CASSLFKEYNEQFF. The CDR3 bases are TGTGCCAGCAGTTTATTTAAAGAGTACAATGAGCAGTTCTTC.

This clone was recorded a few times. The chain uses TRBV5-4 and TRBJ1-2; 9 bases fit TRBD1. Unmatched junction bases numbered 9, after V lost 0 bases and J lost 6 bases. Germline values: CDR1 SGHNT, CDR2 YYREEE (reference sequence). This CDR3 contains 16 residues. The CDR3 is CASSLEPGTGLNGYTF. CDR3 coding DNA: TGTGCCAGCAGCTTGGAACCGGGGACAGGGTTGAATGGCTACACCTTC.

The chain employs TRBV4-1 and TRBJ2-7; 7 bases are shared with TRBD2. With 2 bases clipped from V and 0 bases from J, the junction kept 4 bases outside the gene matches. CDR1 is MGHRA, CDR2 YSYEKL, per germline. This CDR3 is 15 amino acids long. The DNA for the CDR3 is TGCGCCAGCAGCCAACGAACTAGCGCCTCCTACGAGCAGTACTTC. Protein sequence: CASSQRTSASYEQYF.

This chain joins TRBV28 and TRBJ2-7; D perhaps matches TRBD1 (6 bases). The CDR3 has 14 residues. Germline CDR1 reads MDHEN; CDR2 reads SYDVKM. The V end was cut by 2 bases, the J end by 4 bases, with 12 bases between. The CDR3 region is CASSLGARGYEQYF. For the CDR3, the DNA is TGTGCCAGCAGTTTAGGTGCCAGGGGTTACGAGCAGTACTTC.

This clone has only a few counts. This rearrangement joins TRBV7-9 to TRBJ1-3; D call uncertain. This CDR3 is 18 amino acids long. Germline loops: CDR1 SEHNR, CDR2 FQNEAQ (reference sequence). V dropped 3 bases and J dropped 1 base, with 19 bases sitting between them. This CDR3 is CASSLPLVGDPSGNTIYF. CDR3 DNA: TGTGCCAGCAGCTTGCCCCTCGTCGGAGACCCGTCTGGAAACACCATATATTTT.

This clone was detected a few times. The V call is TRBV28, the J call TRBJ1-5; 9 bases align to TRBD1. There are 13 residues in the CDR3. The J segment lost 7 bases and the V segment lost 4 bases, leaving 2 bases of the junction unmatched. CDR1 MDHEN and CDR2 SYDVKM come from the germline V gene. Here the CDR3 DNA reads TGTGCCAGCAGTTGGACAGGGGAACAGCCCCAGCATTTT. Its protein is CASSWTGEQPQHF.

This chain uses TRBV5-5 with TRBJ2-1; 10 bases align to TRBD2. The CDR3 covers 15 residues. CDR1 and CDR2 from the germline V gene are SGHKS and YYEKEE (reference sequence). Trimming removed 2 bases from V and 2 bases from J; junction bases left unmatched: 1. CDR3 nucleotides: TGTGCCAGCAGCTTTGGACTAGCGGCCTACAATGAGCAGTTCTTC. Amino acid sequence: CASSFGLAAYNEQFF.

The chain employs TRBV30 and TRBJ2-7; 8 nucleotides match TRBD1. This CDR3 is built from 13 residues. The trim removed 1 base at V and 5 bases at J, leaving 4 bases unmatched. The germline V gene has CDR1 GTSNPN and CDR2 SVGIG (reference sequence). CDR3 protein: CAWSAMDRDEQYF. The CDR3 bases are TGTGCCTGGAGTGCAATGGACAGGGACGAGCAGTACTTC. Using reference TRBV30 and TRBJ2-7 for the parts outside the CDR3, the full variable domain is SQTIHQWPATLVQPVGSPLSLECTVEGTSNPNLYWYRQAAGRGLQLLFYSVGIGQISSEVPQNLSASRPQDRQFILSSKKLLLSDSGFYLCAWSAMDRDEQYFGPGTRLTVT.

The genes are TRBV4-1 and TRBJ2-1, with D tentatively TRBD2 (7 bases). Germline V gives CDR1 MGHRA, CDR2 YSYEKL. The length of the CDR3 is 14 residues. The germline V and J ends were trimmed by 5 bases and 6 bases, with 14 bases remaining between them. CDR3 sequence reads: CASSWEGGINEQFF. In DNA, the CDR3 is TGCGCCAGCAGCTGGGAGGGGGGGATCAATGAGCAGTTCTTC.

The chain recombines TRBV4-1 with TRBJ1-2; no definite D call. The V gene lost 2 bases and the J gene lost 2 bases, with 6 bases spanning the gap. The CDR3 totals 13 residues. Germline V lookup: CDR1 MGHRA, CDR2 YSYEKL. CDR3 loop: CASSQPQNYGYTF. CDR3 nucleotide sequence: TGCGCCAGCAGCCAACCGCAGAACTATGGCTACACCTTC.

This clone came up a few times. The V gene is TRBV19, the J gene TRBJ2-7, with D maybe TRBD1 (6 bases). The CDR3 contains 13 residues. The V end was cut by 5 bases, the J end by 6 bases, with 14 bases between. Germline CDR1 and CDR2: LNHDA and SQIVND (reference sequence). The CDR3 is CASSDAPTGEQYF. DNA for the CDR3: TGTGCCAGTAGTGATGCCCCGACAGGCGAGCAGTACTTC. The full variable domain, its missing parts supplied by reference TRBV19 and TRBJ2-7, is DGGITQSPKYLFRKEGQNVTLSCEQNLNHDAMYWYRQDPGQGLRLIYYSQIVNDFQKGDIAEGYSVSREKKESFPLTVTSAQKNPTAFYLCASSDAPTGEQYFGPGTRLTVT.

This clone qualifies as medium-sized. The chain carries TRBV7-8 and TRBJ1-5, with D unresolved. The V and J ends lost 3 bases and 9 bases respectively, with 12 bases between them. CDR1 is SGHVS, CDR2 FQNEAQ, per germline. The CDR3 runs to 13 residues. CDR3 bases: TGTGCCAGCAGCTTCCTCAACGAGGGGCCCCAGCATTTT. Translation gives CASSFLNEGPQHF.

The genes are TRBV7-2 and TRBJ2-1; 12 nucleotides align to TRBD2. Trimming at V came to 7 bases and at J to 8 bases, leaving 6 bases not matched to a gene. The germline gives CDR1 SGHTA, CDR2 FQGNSA. This CDR3 contains 14 residues. This CDR3 is CASNLAGGAYEQFF. CDR3 DNA: TGTGCCAGCAACCTAGCGGGAGGGGCATATGAGCAGTTCTTC.

V and J are TRBV9 and TRBJ2-1; perhaps TRBD1 as D (5 bases). The CDR3 spans 16 residues. Germline V gene data show CDR1 as SGDLS and CDR2 as YYNGEE. V lost 0 bases, J lost 4 bases, and 14 bases lay in between. The chain's CDR3 is CASSVGDSPSYNEQFF. The CDR3 DNA reads TGTGCCAGCAGCGTAGGAGACAGCCCGAGTTACAATGAGCAGTTCTTC.

By frequency in the sample, this clone is medium-sized. V is TRBV9 and J is TRBJ2-7; D call uncertain. CDR3 length: 13 amino acids. Germline lookup yields CDR1 SGDLS and CDR2 YYNGEE. V lost 3 bases and J 0 bases, leaving 7 bases between the germline ends. The CDR3 loop reads CASSAESSYEQYF. CDR3 in DNA: TGTGCCAGCAGCGCTGAGAGCTCCTACGAGCAGTACTTC.

The chain links TRBV27 to TRBJ1-1; D gene ambiguous. In germline, CDR1 is MNHEY, CDR2 SMNVEV (reference sequence). This CDR3 has 13 amino acids. V was clipped by 3 bases and J by 5 bases, with 10 bases between them. The CDR3 loop reads CASSFRGGTEAFF. CDR3 nucleotide sequence: TGTGCCAGCAGTTTCCGGGGTGGGACTGAAGCTTTCTTT.

V and J are TRBV5-1 and TRBJ1-1; D may be TRBD1 (6 bases). The germline V and J ends were trimmed by 0 bases and 7 bases, with 13 bases remaining between them. Germline values: CDR1 SGHRS, CDR2 YFSETQ. CDR3 length equals 14 residues. CDR3 loop: CASSLAGGADEAFF. DNA for the CDR3: TGCGCCAGCAGCTTGGCTGGGGGCGCAGATGAAGCTTTCTTT. Using reference TRBV5-1 and TRBJ1-1 for the parts outside the CDR3, the full variable domain is KAGVTQTPRYLIKTRGQQVTLSCSPISGHRSVSWYQQTPGQGLQFLFEYFSETQRNKGNFPGRFSGRQFSNSRSEMNVSTLELGDSALYLCASSLAGGADEAFFGQGTRLTVV.

This clone occurred a few times. V is TRBV6-1 and J is TRBJ1-1, with D hard to call. Trimming took 4 bases from V and 10 from J, leaving 10 bases between them. The CDR3 totals 11 residues. Germline loops: CDR1 MNHNS, CDR2 SASEGT. CDR3 amino acids: CASSASSGAFF. The CDR3 DNA is TGTGCCAGCAGTGCCTCCTCGGGAGCTTTCTTT.

This rearrangement joins TRBV11-2 to TRBJ2-7; tentatively, D is TRBD1 (5 bases). With 5 bases removed from V and 6 bases from J, the gap between germline ends came to 23 bases. Germline loops: CDR1 SGHAT, CDR2 FQNNGV. This CDR3 spans 16 amino acids. CDR3 DNA sequence: TGTGCCAGCAGCCGCCCCCTCGGCCACCTGGACATCGAGCAGTACTTC. Protein sequence: CASSRPLGHLDIEQYF.

The gene calls are TRBV6-5 and TRBJ2-7, with 8 bases lining up with TRBD2. The J segment lost 7 bases and the V segment lost 4 bases, leaving 9 bases of the junction unmatched. Germline loops: CDR1 MNHEY, CDR2 SVGAGI. This CDR3 comprises 14 residues. The CDR3 DNA sequence: TGTGCCAGCAGTTCCACTCTAGCGGGCCGGGAGCAGTACTTC. This gives the protein CASSSTLAGREQYF.

This sequence joins TRBV5-4 and TRBJ2-1; 10 bases fit TRBD2. V trimming: 2 bases; J trimming: 4 bases; junction bases outside the gene matches: 3. Germline-derived CDR1 and CDR2 are SGHNT and YYREEE (reference sequence). CDR3 length: 15 residues. The CDR3 nucleotides are TGTGCCAGCAGCTTACCGGGACTAGCGTACAATGAGCAGTTCTTC. Its translation: CASSLPGLAYNEQFF.

This clone counts as medium-sized (0.01 to 0.1%). DNA of the CDR3: TGCGCCAGCAGCCGATCTCGGACAGGGGGCGAGGATGAGCAGTTCTTC. Translating it yields CASSRSRTGGEDEQFF. The rearrangement links TRBV5-1 to TRBJ2-1, with 11 bases aligning to TRBD1. The germline gives CDR1 SGHRS, CDR2 YFSETQ. J lost 8 bases, V lost 4 bases, and 11 bases had no gene match. The CDR3 runs to 16 residues.

The rearrangement uses TRBV7-2 and TRBJ2-2, with 7 bases fitting TRBD2. The germline V gene encodes CDR1 SGHTA and CDR2 FQGNSA. V shed 2 bases and J 2 bases; nucleotides not matched to a gene: 5. This CDR3 has 16 amino acids. Here the CDR3 DNA reads TGTGCCAGCAGCTTATGGCCAGCGGGAAACACCGGGGAGCTGTTTTTT. Its protein is CASSLWPAGNTGELFF.

The chain joins TRBV7-8 to TRBJ1-2; a possible D gene is TRBD1 (5 bases). The V gene lost 0 bases and the J gene lost 7 bases, with 9 bases spanning the gap. This CDR3 region has 13 residues. Per germline, CDR1 SGHVS and CDR2 FQNEAQ. The CDR3 here is CASSLAQGSGYTF. DNA of the CDR3: TGTGCCAGCAGCTTAGCCCAGGGATCTGGCTACACCTTC.

This clone is categorized as medium-sized (0.01 to 0.1%). The V call is TRBV2, the J call TRBJ2-3; no definite D call. The CDR3 spans 12 residues. Trimming pared 5 bases from V and 4 bases from J, leaving 7 bases between. Germline CDR1 and CDR2: SNHLY and FYNNEI. CDR3 in amino acids: CASSQQADTQYF. The CDR3 DNA follows: TGTGCCAGCAGTCAACAAGCAGATACGCAGTATTTT.

This clone was picked up a small number of times. The rearrangement uses TRBV27 and TRBJ2-7, with D possibly TRBD1 on 6 matching bases. Trimming took 8 bases from V and 2 from J, leaving 13 bases between them. Germline V lookup: CDR1 MNHEY, CDR2 SMNVEV (reference sequence). This CDR3 is 13 amino acids long. The CDR3: CASGTQGTYEQYF. The DNA for the CDR3 is TGTGCCAGCGGAACACAGGGTACCTACGAGCAGTACTTC.